These 15 T cell receptor beta chains were all obtained from the same sample, sequenced in a study of cytomegalovirus exposure and HLA in healthy donors. This PCR relied on a set of 60 Vbeta primers and 13 Jbeta primers. Some clones are missing from TCRdb's copy, which holds only in-frame ones; the method was immunoSEQ multiplex PCR. The data contain 100,000 to 150,000 clones, 83% of them seen just once; the ten biggest clones take up roughly 1.2%. Sample: PBMCs. The receptors here all came from a girl under 10 years old in good health and CMV-seronegative.

CDR3 nucleotide sequence: TGCGCCAGCAGCTCAACCGGGACTAGCGGCACAGATACGCAGTATTTT. Residues: CASSSTGTSGTDTQYF. The rearrangement joins TRBV5-1 to TRBJ2-3; 10 positions match TRBD2. The CDR3 extends over 16 amino acids. CDR1 SGHRS and CDR2 YFSETQ come from the germline V gene. Trimming cost V 3 bases and J 1 base; bases outside gene matches: 5.

The J gene is TRBJ2-7, the V gene TRBV7-9; tentative D call: TRBD2 (5 bases). This CDR3 contains 13 residues. The germline V gene has CDR1 SEHNR and CDR2 FQNEAQ (reference sequence). Trimming shortened V by 5 bases and J by 2 bases, and 10 bases separated the two germline ends. The CDR3 region has the DNA TGTGCCAGCAGCGACCGGGGTCCCTACGAGCAGTACTTC. Its translation is CASSDRGPYEQYF.

The gene calls are TRBV4-2 and TRBJ2-7, with 16 bases aligning to TRBD2. CDR1 and CDR2 (germline): LGHNA, YNFKEQ. V shed 5 bases and J 7 bases; nucleotides not matched to a gene: 8. This CDR3 is 16 amino acids long. CDR3 sequence reads: CASSTQGLAGGREQYF. DNA for the CDR3: TGTGCCAGCAGCACCCAGGGACTAGCGGGGGGGCGGGAGCAGTACTTC.

The chain couples TRBV14 to TRBJ1-4, with no clear D. CDR1 and CDR2 from the germline V gene are SGHDN and FVKESK. Between the trimmed V and J ends, which lost 4 bases and 0 bases, there was a span of 12 bases. This CDR3 is built from 16 residues. CDR3 DNA sequence: TGTGCCAGCAGCCCTTGGACTAATCCAACTAATGAAAAACTGTTTTTT. Translated: CASSPWTNPTNEKLFF.

This chain uses TRBV19 with TRBJ2-2, with D maybe TRBD2 (5 bases). Germline V CDR1 and CDR2: LNHDA, SQIVND (reference sequence). This CDR3 is built from 13 residues. V lost 5 bases, J lost 5 bases, and 9 bases lay in between. CDR3 in DNA: TGTGCCAGTAGTGTGGACTGGACCGGGGAGCTGTTTTTT. Encoded protein: CASSVDWTGELFF.

In the case of this clone: Other DNA sequences from this sample encode an identical CDR3 as well. The V and J genes are TRBV30 and TRBJ1-5; perhaps TRBD1 as D (6 bases). The CDR3 totals 13 residues. Trimming took 0 bases from V and 4 from J, leaving 7 bases between them. Germline CDR1 and CDR2: GTSNPN and SVGIG (reference sequence). CDR3 DNA: TGTGCCTGGAGTGTCCAGGGGAATCAGCCCCAGCATTTT. Protein: CAWSVQGNQPQHF.

The chain links TRBV7-9 to TRBJ1-1; D unclear. The CDR3 runs 13 residues. Germline CDR1 reads SEHNR; CDR2 reads FQNEAQ (reference sequence). The V and J ends lost 1 base and 13 bases respectively, with 16 bases between them. The CDR3 sequence is CASSLGDGIEGFF. The CDR3 region has the DNA TGTGCCAGCAGCTTAGGCGACGGAATTGAGGGTTTCTTT.

This chain uses TRBV7-9 with TRBJ1-2; 9 bases match TRBD1. Germline lookup yields CDR1 SEHNR and CDR2 FQNEAQ (reference sequence). J lost 3 bases, V lost 5 bases, and 7 bases had no gene match. The CDR3 contains 15 residues. CDR3 region: CASSTRTGAHYGYTF. Written as DNA, the CDR3 is TGTGCCAGCAGCACCCGGACAGGGGCCCACTATGGCTACACCTTC.

As to this clone: This sample also contains other DNA sequences that code for the same CDR3. V gene TRBV18 combines with J gene TRBJ1-1, with 9 bases matching TRBD1. The germline V gene has CDR1 KGHSH and CDR2 LQKENI. The CDR3 loop spans 14 amino acids. With V trimmed by 6 bases and J by 5 bases, 7 bases remained unmatched. CDR3 loop: CASSRDRVRTEAFF. CDR3 nucleotide sequence: TGTGCCAGCTCCCGGGACAGGGTCAGGACTGAAGCTTTCTTT.

The chain employs TRBV6-5 and TRBJ1-2; D is possibly TRBD1 (5 bases). V was trimmed by 0 bases and J by 3 bases, leaving 8 bases between them. The CDR3 is made up of 14 amino acids. Germline V gene data show CDR1 as MNHEY and CDR2 as SVGAGI. CDR3: CASSYSGVDYGYTF. CDR3 DNA sequence: TGTGCCAGCAGTTACTCAGGGGTAGACTATGGCTACACCTTC.

This chain uses TRBV4-1 with TRBJ2-3; D might be TRBD1 (6 bases). The CDR3 is 16 amino acids. Looked up from germline, CDR1 is MGHRA and CDR2 is YSYEKL. V lost 3 bases and J 6 bases, leaving 19 bases between the germline ends. CDR3 nucleotides: TGCGCCAGCAGCCACCTTGCAGGGGCGCAATTCGATACGCAGTATTTT. Translation: CASSHLAGAQFDTQYF.

V usage is TRBV19 and J usage is TRBJ2-7; 9 nucleotides agree with TRBD1. CDR3 length: 14 residues. Germline V lookup: CDR1 LNHDA, CDR2 SQIVND (reference sequence). The V and J ends lost 5 bases and 3 bases, in that order; junction bases with no gene match: 5. The CDR3 nucleotides are TGTGCCAGTAGTTCTCCGGGACAGGGCTACGAGCAGTACTTC. Protein product: CASSSPGQGYEQYF.

The chain is built from TRBV6-1 and TRBJ1-4; tentative D call: TRBD1 (6 bases). CDR1 and CDR2 (germline): MNHNS, SASEGT. The V gene lost 6 bases and the J gene lost 8 bases, with 16 bases spanning the gap. There are 14 residues in the CDR3. CDR3 residues: CASREKGGGEKLFF. In DNA form, the CDR3 reads TGTGCCAGCAGGGAGAAAGGGGGGGGCGAAAAACTGTTTTTT.

The chain recombines TRBV28 with TRBJ2-7; D possibly corresponds to TRBD1 (6 bases). The germline CDR1 and CDR2 sequences are MDHEN and SYDVKM. The CDR3 runs 15 residues. V shed 6 bases and J shed 3 bases, with 18 bases lying between them. CDR3 residues: CASRTLGTQFYEQYF. The CDR3 region has the DNA TGTGCCAGCAGGACACTCGGGACACAGTTCTACGAGCAGTACTTC. Based on the CDR3 plus reference TRBV28 and TRBJ2-7, the full variable domain is DVKVTQSSRYLVKRTGEKVFLECVQDMDHENMFWYRQDPGLGLRLIYFSYDVKMKEKGDIPEGYSVSREKKERFSLILESASTNQTSMYLCASRTLGTQFYEQYFGPGTRLTVT.

The J gene is TRBJ2-3, the V gene TRBV4-3, with 8 nucleotides matching TRBD1. This CDR3 has 17 residues. CDR1 and CDR2 from the germline V gene are LGHNA and YSLEER. The V segment lost 0 bases and the J segment 0 bases; nucleotides outside the gene matches: 5. CDR3 sequence (DNA): TGCGCCAGCAGCCAAGAGGAACAGGGGGAGAGCACAGATACGCAGTATTTT. Amino acids: CASSQEEQGESTDTQYF.